This T cell receptor (beta chain) was profiled in a study of blood T cells in healthy people across ages. Study findings and constraints: Lack of knowledge of donor CMV status possibly confounded expanded clonotype changes. Relative to aged donors, long-lived donors carried more naive CD4+ cells and displayed higher diversity.

Primers used in a second PCR of roughly 6 to 12 cycles were a sample-barcoded 5' primer and a J-beta primer mix. Each cDNA molecule, via a template-switch adaptor with 12 random nucleotides, was tagged. Sequencing yielded, for each sample, at least 2.5 million paired-end reads carrying CDR3. A single record per CDR3 protein comes from TCRdb applying MiXCR to the 5' RACE reads. The profile shows 650,000 to 900,000 distinct CDR3 sequences, 62% of them singletons. As concerns this clonotype: Its specificity is unknown.

This CDR3 comprises 15 residues. Germline CDR1 reads MNHEY; CDR2 reads SMNVEV (reference sequence). Losses at the gene ends were 5 bases for V and 0 bases for J; bases not matched to a gene: 5. The clonotype originates from a man aged 25-40 years in good health. Sequencing used blood. The rearrangement uses TRBV27 and TRBJ1-2; 8 nucleotides align to TRBD1. CDR3 loop: CASSLRTGSNYGYTF. For the CDR3, the DNA is TGTGCCAGCAGTCTCCGGACAGGGTCTAACTATGGCTACACCTTC.